One and the same sample provided the 24 T cell receptor beta chains below, sequenced in a study of blood T cell repertoires in COVID-19. Generated by immunoSEQ multiplex PCR, the TCRdb table keeps only in-frame clones and is missing some. The sample lists approximately 63,000 clones; around 92% were seen once. Sequencing was done on a sample of peripheral blood. The receptor source for this set is a human donor in a cohort sampled during active COVID-19.

The V call is TRBV19, the J call TRBJ2-3; the match to TRBD2 covers 12 bases. Looked up from germline, CDR1 is LNHDA and CDR2 is SQIVND (reference sequence). The CDR3 consists of 18 residues. J was trimmed by 2 bases and V by 7 bases; bases with no gene match: 13. This CDR3 is CASTEGSTSGGLTDTQYF. The DNA for the CDR3 is TGTGCCAGTACCGAGGGGTCGACTAGCGGGGGCCTCACAGATACGCAGTATTTT.

The rearrangement joins TRBV27 to TRBJ2-2; weak D call: TRBD1 (7 bases). CDR1 is MNHEY and CDR2 is SMNVEV in the germline V gene (reference sequence). This CDR3 is 16 amino acids long. The V and J ends lost 8 bases and 8 bases respectively, with 24 bases between them. The DNA of the CDR3 is TGTGCCAGCGGAGACAGGGTTGGCGGCGCGGGGGGGGAGCTGTTTTTT. Protein sequence: CASGDRVGGAGGELFF.

This chain links TRBV28 with TRBJ1-2; the D gene is possibly TRBD1 (6 bases). The CDR3 has 14 amino acids. Trimming removed 2 bases at V and 3 bases at J, with 10 bases between. CDR1 and CDR2 from the germline V gene are MDHEN and SYDVKM. The CDR3 DNA sequence: TGTGCCAGCAGTTTAGCTGGACAGTACTATGGCTACACCTTC. Residues: CASSLAGQYYGYTF.

This chain joins TRBV7-2 and TRBJ2-7; TRBD1 might be the D (5 bases). Deletions cut 5 bases from V and 7 bases from J, with 15 bases between. The CDR3 is 13 amino acids. Germline-derived CDR1 and CDR2 are SGHTA and FQGNSA. CDR3 nucleotides: TGTGCCAGCAGCCCTATGGGGCCATGGGAGCAGTACTTC. Translation: CASSPMGPWEQYF.

In this sample, this clone turned up once. This chain joins TRBV19 and TRBJ2-7; a possible D gene is TRBD2 (6 bases). The CDR3 is 15 residues long. Germline CDR1 LNHDA, CDR2 SQIVND (reference sequence). The germline V and J ends were trimmed by 3 bases and 0 bases, with 12 bases remaining between them. This CDR3 reads CASSIGGDLSYEQYF. CDR3 nucleotides: TGTGCCAGTAGTATTGGCGGGGACCTCTCCTACGAGCAGTACTTC.

The chain employs TRBV23-1 and TRBJ2-2; no reliable D call. TRBV23-1 is identified as an open reading frame with a role that is uncertain. Trimming cost V 4 bases and J 9 bases, with 9 bases left between them. The CDR3 totals 12 residues. The CDR3 region has the DNA TGCGCCAGCAGTCTGCGAGCCTGGGAGCTGTTTTTT. It yields the protein CASSLRAWELFF.

The CDR3 nucleotides are TGTGCCAGCAGTTTAACTGGGACTCACACAGATACGCAGTATTTT. Its translation: CASSLTGTHTDTQYF. The rearrangement uses TRBV27 and TRBJ2-3; D is possibly TRBD2 (6 bases). Trimming stripped 2 bases from V and 2 bases from J, with 11 bases between. This CDR3 region has 15 residues. CDR1 and CDR2 (germline): MNHEY, SMNVEV (reference sequence).

The J gene is TRBJ2-5, the V gene TRBV4-1, with a weak D call TRBD2 (5 bases). V lost 0 bases to trimming and J lost 0 bases, with 8 bases between them. This CDR3 comprises 15 residues. The germline V gene has CDR1 MGHRA and CDR2 YSYEKL. CDR3 nucleotide sequence: TGCGCCAGCAGCCAAGATAGAGGGTACCAAGAGACCCAGTACTTC. Translation gives CASSQDRGYQETQYF.

This clone was recorded once. V gene TRBV29-1 combines with J gene TRBJ2-7; 8 bases agree with TRBD2. This CDR3 contains 13 residues. V trimming: 3 bases; J trimming: 2 bases; junction bases outside the gene matches: 3. The germline V gene has CDR1 SQVTM and CDR2 ANQGSEA. The CDR3 spells CSVDRGGTYEQYF. CDR3 nucleotide sequence: TGCAGCGTTGATCGGGGGGGGACCTACGAGCAGTACTTC.

This clone was observed a single time. This chain uses TRBV25-1 with TRBJ2-1; D is possibly TRBD2 (7 bases). Germline loops: CDR1 MGHDK, CDR2 SYGVNS. The CDR3 extends over 16 amino acids. V lost 2 bases and J 1 base, leaving 12 bases between the germline ends. The CDR3 protein is CASSEMGGQSYNEQFF. CDR3 sequence (DNA): TGTGCCAGCAGTGAAATGGGGGGGCAGTCCTACAATGAGCAGTTCTTC.

The rearrangement joins TRBV15 to TRBJ2-6; the match to TRBD1 covers 7 bases. The V segment lost 5 bases and the J segment 0 bases; nucleotides outside the gene matches: 1. Germline values: CDR1 LNHNV, CDR2 YYDKDF (reference sequence). This CDR3 region has 15 residues. The CDR3 protein is CATSGQVSGANVLTF. The CDR3 coding sequence is TGTGCCACCAGCGGACAGGTCTCTGGGGCCAACGTCCTGACTTTC.

The chain has TRBV6-7 and TRBJ2-1; TRBD2 agrees at 14 bases. TRBV6-7 has ORF status, its function being uncertain. J gave up 5 bases and V 5 bases, and 5 bases lay outside the gene matches. The CDR3 loop spans 16 amino acids. The CDR3 reads CASSGRLAGGNNEQFF. The CDR3 bases are TGTGCCAGCAGTGGCCGACTAGCGGGAGGGAACAATGAGCAGTTCTTC.

This clone was counted a single time. V gene TRBV30 combines with J gene TRBJ2-2, with 10 bases lining up with TRBD2. V shed 3 bases, J shed 2 bases, and the junction held 3 bases outside the gene matches. The CDR3 sequence is 15 residues long. The germline CDR1 and CDR2 sequences are GTSNPN and SVGIG (reference sequence). CDR3 nucleotides: TGTGCCTGGAGGGAACTAGCGGGAAACACCGGGGAGCTGTTTTTT. Its protein is CAWRELAGNTGELFF. Full variable domain (remainder filled in from reference TRBV30 and TRBJ2-2): SQTIHQWPATLVQPVGSPLSLECTVEGTSNPNLYWYRQAAGRGLQLLFYSVGIGQISSEVPQNLSASRPQDRQFILSSKKLLLSDSGFYLCAWRELAGNTGELFFGEGSRLTVL.

This chain links TRBV2 with TRBJ2-5; TRBD2 agrees at 15 bases. J was trimmed by 4 bases and V by 3 bases; bases with no gene match: 9. The CDR3 has 18 residues. Germline CDR1 reads SNHLY; CDR2 reads FYNNEI. The CDR3 loop is CASSDPGLAGGKSETQYF. DNA of the CDR3: TGTGCCAGCAGTGACCCGGGACTAGCGGGAGGAAAATCAGAGACCCAGTACTTC.

The count of this clone is one. V gene TRBV6-5 combines with J gene TRBJ1-2; D is undetermined. V dropped 3 bases and J dropped 10 bases, with 15 bases sitting between them. CDR1 is MNHEY, CDR2 SVGAGI, per germline. The CDR3 consists of 13 residues. The CDR3: CASSYRDIRLYTF. The CDR3 DNA follows: TGTGCCAGCAGTTATCGGGATATAAGGCTCTACACCTTC.

J is TRBJ1-3 and V is TRBV7-6, with TRBD1 matching 8 bases. CDR3 length equals 16 residues. In germline, CDR1 is SGHVS, CDR2 FNYEAQ. Trimming at V came to 3 bases and at J to 1 base, leaving 5 bases not matched to a gene. CDR3 nucleotide sequence: TGTGCCAGCAGCTTCGCAAGGACAGGGTCTGGAAACACCATATATTTT. Translation: CASSFARTGSGNTIYF.

The J gene is TRBJ2-1, the V gene TRBV5-1; 8 bases map to TRBD2. V was clipped by 2 bases and J by 6 bases; unmatched bases: 7. From germline, CDR1 is SGHRS and CDR2 YFSETQ. The CDR3 totals 15 residues. The CDR3 protein is CASSLDGRAPNEQFF. CDR3 nucleotide sequence: TGCGCCAGCAGCTTAGACGGGAGGGCCCCCAATGAGCAGTTCTTC.

This chain connects TRBV27 to TRBJ2-7, with D perhaps TRBD2 (7 bases). Germline-derived CDR1 and CDR2 are MNHEY and SMNVEV (reference sequence). V lost 5 bases, J lost 4 bases, and 21 bases lay in between. The CDR3 extends over 16 amino acids. The CDR3 spells CASSPQVMGGAYEQYF. CDR3 in DNA: TGTGCCAGCAGTCCCCAGGTTATGGGGGGGGCTTACGAGCAGTACTTC.

This chain uses TRBV15 with TRBJ1-6, with D hard to call. The CDR3 runs to 16 residues. V was clipped by 1 base and J by 1 base, with 8 bases between them. Germline V gene sequence: CDR1 LNHNV, CDR2 YYDKDF (reference sequence). The CDR3 DNA is TGTGCCACCAGCAGAGGGCAGGCGTCCTATAATTCACCCCTCCACTTT. Residues: CATSRGQASYNSPLHF.

The rearrangement uses TRBV7-2 and TRBJ2-3, with a weak D call TRBD1 (5 bases). The CDR3 consists of 13 residues. Germline lookup yields CDR1 SGHTA and CDR2 FQGNSA. Trimming stripped 0 bases from V and 4 bases from J, with 5 bases between. The CDR3 here is CASSLAGPDTQYF. Written as DNA, the CDR3 is TGTGCCAGCAGCTTAGCGGGGCCAGATACGCAGTATTTT.

This chain connects TRBV19 to TRBJ2-1; possibly TRBD1 for D (5 bases). Germline CDR1 and CDR2: LNHDA and SQIVND (reference sequence). The CDR3 has 15 residues. V shed 9 bases and J shed 0 bases, with 15 bases lying between them. The CDR3 protein is CASRVGQYSYNEQFF. CDR3 coding DNA: TGTGCCAGCAGGGTCGGGCAGTACTCCTACAATGAGCAGTTCTTC.

This clone was seen just once. This chain joins TRBV12-2 and TRBJ2-3; the table names TRBD2, a call not compared with the DNA. TRBV12-2 counts as a pseudogene. This CDR3 contains 16 residues. The chain's CDR3 is CASRREESPSTDTQYF. CDR3 sequence (DNA): TGTGCAAGTCGTAGGGAGGAGTCTCCTAGCACAGATACGCAGTATTTT.

This clone was recorded once. The chain links TRBV7-2 to TRBJ1-1; D is unresolved. Trimming cost V 5 bases and J 0 bases, with 13 bases left between them. The germline CDR1 and CDR2 sequences are SGHTA and FQGNSA. The CDR3 sequence is 15 residues long. CDR3 protein: CASSQPRRMNTEAFF. CDR3 in DNA: TGTGCCAGCAGCCAACCCAGGAGGATGAACACTGAAGCTTTCTTT.

The V call is TRBV28, the J call TRBJ2-3; 11 bases are a match to TRBD2. With V trimmed by 5 bases and J by 4 bases, 5 bases remained unmatched. Per germline, CDR1 MDHEN and CDR2 SYDVKM. The length of the CDR3 is 15 residues. CDR3 coding DNA: TGTGCCAGCAGTAGGACTAGCGGGTATTCAGATACGCAGTATTTT. This gives the protein CASSRTSGYSDTQYF.